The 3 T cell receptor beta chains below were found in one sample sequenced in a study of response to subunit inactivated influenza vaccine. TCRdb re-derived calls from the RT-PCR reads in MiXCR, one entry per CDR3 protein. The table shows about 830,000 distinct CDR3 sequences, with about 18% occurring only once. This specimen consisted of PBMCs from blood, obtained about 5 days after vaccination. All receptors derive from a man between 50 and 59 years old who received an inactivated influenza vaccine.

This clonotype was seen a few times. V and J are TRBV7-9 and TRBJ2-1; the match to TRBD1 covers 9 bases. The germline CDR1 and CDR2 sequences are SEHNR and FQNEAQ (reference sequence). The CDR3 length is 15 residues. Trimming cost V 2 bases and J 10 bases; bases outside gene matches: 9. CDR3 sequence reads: CASSLYRDRDKEQFF. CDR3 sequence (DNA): TGTGCCAGCAGCTTATACCGGGACAGGGATAAGGAGCAGTTCTTC.

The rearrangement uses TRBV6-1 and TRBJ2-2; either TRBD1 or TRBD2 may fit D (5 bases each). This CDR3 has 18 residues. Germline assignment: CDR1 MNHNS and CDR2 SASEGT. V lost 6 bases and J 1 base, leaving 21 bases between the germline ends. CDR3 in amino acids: CASSKIGIGVLNTGELFF. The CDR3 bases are TGTGCCAGCAGCAAGATCGGGATAGGGGTGCTGAACACCGGGGAGCTGTTTTTT.

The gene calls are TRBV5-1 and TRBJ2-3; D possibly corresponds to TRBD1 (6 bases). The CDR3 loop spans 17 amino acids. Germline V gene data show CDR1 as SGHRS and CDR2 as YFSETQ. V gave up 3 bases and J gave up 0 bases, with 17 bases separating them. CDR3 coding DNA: TGCGCCAGCAGCTCTTCACAGGGAGAAGCTAGCACAGATACGCAGTATTTT. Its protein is CASSSSQGEASTDTQYF.